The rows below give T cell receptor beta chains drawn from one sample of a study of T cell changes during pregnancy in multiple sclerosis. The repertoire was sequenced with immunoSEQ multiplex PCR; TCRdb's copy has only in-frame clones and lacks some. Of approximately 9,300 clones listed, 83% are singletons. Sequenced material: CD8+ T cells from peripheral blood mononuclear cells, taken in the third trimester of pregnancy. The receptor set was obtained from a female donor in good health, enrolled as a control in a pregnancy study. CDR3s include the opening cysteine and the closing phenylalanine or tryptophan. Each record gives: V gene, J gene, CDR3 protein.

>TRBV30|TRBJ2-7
CAWSGGGKGSEQYF
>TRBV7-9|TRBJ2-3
CASRRASRTDTQYF
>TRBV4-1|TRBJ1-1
CASSQDQGTGASEAFF
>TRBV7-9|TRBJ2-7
CASSPTGPYEQYF
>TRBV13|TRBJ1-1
CASRGQGIPEAFF
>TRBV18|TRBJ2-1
CASSPRQGRLGNEQFF
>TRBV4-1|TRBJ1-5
CASSQARDRTYQPQHF
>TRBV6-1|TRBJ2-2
CASRETGETGELFF
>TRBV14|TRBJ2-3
CASTPSGVRTDTQYF
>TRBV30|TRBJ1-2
CAWSVLQGRGYTF
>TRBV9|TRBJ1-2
CASSGQGGPYGYTF
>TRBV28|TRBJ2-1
CASRPTYIRDRARDNEQFF
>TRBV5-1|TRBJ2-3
CASSSQQKTDTQYF
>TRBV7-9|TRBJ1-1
CASKKGGNTEAFF
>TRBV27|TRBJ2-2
CASSLSGVANTGELFF
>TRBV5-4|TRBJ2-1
CASSLYKGAGYNEQFF
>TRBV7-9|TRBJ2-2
CASSPGTGNIGELFF
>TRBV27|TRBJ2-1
CASSLTRPSGKNEQFF
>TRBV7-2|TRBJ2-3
CASSLVWLAGDTQYF
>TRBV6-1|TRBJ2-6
CASSEAHSGANVLTF
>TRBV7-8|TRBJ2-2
CASSPSGTSGRALTGELFF
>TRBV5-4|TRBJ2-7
CASSSWTSGNSYEQYF
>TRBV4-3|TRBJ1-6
CASSQDQGGPPLHF
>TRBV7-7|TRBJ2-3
CASSLTPTRGDTQYF